This T cell receptor beta chain was identified during a study of cytomegalovirus exposure and HLA in healthy donors. 60 Vbeta and 13 Jbeta primers were used in PCR. Only in-frame clones appear in the TCRdb table, and some are missing; sequencing was by immunoSEQ multiplex PCR. The sample shows roughly 180,000 clones, 70% to 85% of them seen only once. About this clone itself: Its antigen is still unknown.

Study-level results: Researchers reported in a later analysis that a missense DCLRE1C variant was tied to TCR beta V- and J-gene trimming. Some segments of the V type, notably TRBV6-2 and TRBV6-3, were excluded as indistinguishable. Investigators reported about 160 TCR beta chains as tied to cytomegalovirus. It was reportedly the case that the classifier diagnosed cytomegalovirus status with high specificity and sensitivity.

Per the germline V gene, CDR1 is LNHDA and CDR2 is SQIVND (reference sequence). The CDR3 sequence is 16 residues long. With 5 bases clipped from V and 3 bases from J, the junction kept 8 bases outside the gene matches. Input material: PBMCs. The chain is built from TRBV19 and TRBJ2-3, with 10 bases fitting TRBD2. This clonotype originated in a man aged 18 to 30 in good health and CMV-seronegative. The DNA of the CDR3 is TGTGCCAGTAGTCTCTTAGCGGGAGGCTTTACAGATACGCAGTATTTT. Translated: CASSLLAGGFTDTQYF. Supplemented by reference TRBV19 and TRBJ2-3, the full variable domain reads DGGITQSPKYLFRKEGQNVTLSCEQNLNHDAMYWYRQDPGQGLRLIYYSQIVNDFQKGDIAEGYSVSREKKESFPLTVTSAQKNPTAFYLCASSLLAGGFTDTQYFGPGTRLTVL.